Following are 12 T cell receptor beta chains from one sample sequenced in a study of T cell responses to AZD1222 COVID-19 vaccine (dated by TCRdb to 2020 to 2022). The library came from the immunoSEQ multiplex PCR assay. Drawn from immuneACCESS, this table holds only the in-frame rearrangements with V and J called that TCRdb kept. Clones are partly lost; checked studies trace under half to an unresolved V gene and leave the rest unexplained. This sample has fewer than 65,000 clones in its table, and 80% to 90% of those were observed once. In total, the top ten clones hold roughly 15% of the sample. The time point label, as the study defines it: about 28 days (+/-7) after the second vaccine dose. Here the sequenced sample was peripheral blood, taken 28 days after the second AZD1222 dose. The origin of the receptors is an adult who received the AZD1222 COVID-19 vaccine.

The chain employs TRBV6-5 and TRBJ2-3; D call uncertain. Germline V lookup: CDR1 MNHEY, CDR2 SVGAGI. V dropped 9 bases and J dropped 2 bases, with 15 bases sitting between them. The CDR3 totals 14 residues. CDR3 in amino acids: CASSRKPDTDTQYF. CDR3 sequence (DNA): TGTGCCAGTAGCCGAAAACCCGACACAGATACGCAGTATTTT.

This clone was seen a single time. The CDR3 nucleotides read TGTGCCAGCTCACCTGGGTCTGGGGCCAACGTCCTGACTTTC. It encodes CASSPGSGANVLTF. The chain carries TRBV18 and TRBJ2-6, with D hard to call. The CDR3 is 14 residues long. V was shortened by 3 bases and J by 1 base, with 4 bases between the two germline ends. Germline V gene data show CDR1 as KGHSH and CDR2 as LQKENI.

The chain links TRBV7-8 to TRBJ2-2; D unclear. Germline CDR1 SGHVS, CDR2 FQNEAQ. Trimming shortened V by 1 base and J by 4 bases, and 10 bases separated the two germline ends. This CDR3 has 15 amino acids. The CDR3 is CASSLVSWGTGELFF. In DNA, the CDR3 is TGTGCCAGCAGCTTAGTTTCCTGGGGCACCGGGGAGCTGTTTTTT.

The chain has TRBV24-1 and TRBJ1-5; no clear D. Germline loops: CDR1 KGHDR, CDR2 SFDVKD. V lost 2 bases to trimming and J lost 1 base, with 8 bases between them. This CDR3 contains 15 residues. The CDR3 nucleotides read TGTGCCACCAGTGATTCGGCAGGAAGCAATCAGCCCCAGCATTTT. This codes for CATSDSAGSNQPQHF.

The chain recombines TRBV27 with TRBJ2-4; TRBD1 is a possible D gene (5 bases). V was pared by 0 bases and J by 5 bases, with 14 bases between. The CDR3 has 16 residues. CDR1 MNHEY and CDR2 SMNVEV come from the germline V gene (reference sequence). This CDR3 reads CASSLSAWEGENIQYF. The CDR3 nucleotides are TGTGCCAGCAGTTTATCGGCGTGGGAAGGGGAAAACATTCAGTACTTC.

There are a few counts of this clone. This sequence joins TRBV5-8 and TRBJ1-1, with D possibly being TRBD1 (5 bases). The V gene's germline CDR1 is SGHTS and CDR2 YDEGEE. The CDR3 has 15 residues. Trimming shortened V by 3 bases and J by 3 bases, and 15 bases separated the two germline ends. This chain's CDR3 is CASSSGTVGDTEAFF. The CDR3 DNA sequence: TGTGCCAGCAGCTCCGGGACGGTGGGAGACACTGAAGCTTTCTTT.

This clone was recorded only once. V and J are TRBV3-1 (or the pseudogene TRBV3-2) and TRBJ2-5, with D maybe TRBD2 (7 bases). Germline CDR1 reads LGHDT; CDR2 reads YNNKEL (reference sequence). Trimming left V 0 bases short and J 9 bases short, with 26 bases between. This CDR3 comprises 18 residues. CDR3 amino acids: CASSQEGRGRGLIGAQYF. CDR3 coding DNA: TGTGCCAGCAGCCAAGAAGGGAGGGGTCGGGGGCTAATTGGGGCCCAGTACTTC.

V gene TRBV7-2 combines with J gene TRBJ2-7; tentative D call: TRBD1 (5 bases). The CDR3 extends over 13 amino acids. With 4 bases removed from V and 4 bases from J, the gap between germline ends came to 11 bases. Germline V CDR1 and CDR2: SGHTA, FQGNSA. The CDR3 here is CASSSSTVYEQYF. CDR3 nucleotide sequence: TGTGCCAGCAGCTCATCGACAGTGTACGAGCAGTACTTC.

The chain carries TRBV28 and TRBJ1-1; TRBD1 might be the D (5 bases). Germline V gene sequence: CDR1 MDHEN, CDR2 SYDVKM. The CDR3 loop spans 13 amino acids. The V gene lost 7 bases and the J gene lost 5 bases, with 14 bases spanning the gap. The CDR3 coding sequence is TGTGCCAGCACACCCCAGGGCGGAACTGAAGCTTTCTTT. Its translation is CASTPQGGTEAFF.

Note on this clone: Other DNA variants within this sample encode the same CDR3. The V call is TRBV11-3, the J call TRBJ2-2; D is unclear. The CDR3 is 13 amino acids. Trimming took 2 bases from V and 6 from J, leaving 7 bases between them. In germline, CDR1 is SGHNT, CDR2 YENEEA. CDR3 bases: TGTGCCAGCAGCTTAAGGGATCCCGGGGAGCTGTTTTTT. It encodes CASSLRDPGELFF.

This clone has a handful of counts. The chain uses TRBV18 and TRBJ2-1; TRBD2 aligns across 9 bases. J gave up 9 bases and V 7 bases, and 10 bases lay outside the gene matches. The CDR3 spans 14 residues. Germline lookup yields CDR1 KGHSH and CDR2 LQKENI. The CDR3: CASYQAGGSGEQFF. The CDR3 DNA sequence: TGTGCCAGCTACCAAGCGGGAGGATCGGGTGAGCAGTTCTTC.

CDR3 region: CASSLFGPGDTEQFF. The CDR3 DNA reads as TGCGCCAGCAGCTTGTTCGGCCCCGGGGATACTGAGCAGTTCTTC. The V call is TRBV5-1, the J call TRBJ2-1; perhaps TRBD2 as D (5 bases). Trimming took 1 base from V and 9 from J, leaving 17 bases between them. Germline V gives CDR1 SGHRS, CDR2 YFSETQ. The CDR3 sequence is 15 residues long.